The T cell receptor beta chain described here comes from a study of blood T cell repertoires in COVID-19. Libraries were prepared by immunoSEQ multiplex PCR; TCRdb keeps only in-frame clonotypes and omits some of them. This table holds over 200,000 clones, approximately 90% found once. V dropped 0 bases and J dropped 7; count of bases not matched to a gene: 6. CDR3 size: 15 residues. Germline CDR1 MNHNS, CDR2 SASEGT. V is TRBV6-1 and J is TRBJ2-1; TRBD2 agrees at 7 bases. Sequences were obtained from peripheral blood. This TCR was recovered from a man between 25 and 39 years old with COVID-19, enrolled during active disease. DNA for the CDR3: TGTGCCAGCAGTGAAGCAGGGAGGGTACGGAATGAGCAGTTCTTC. This translates into CASSEAGRVRNEQFF.